The clone carrying this T cell receptor (beta chain) was observed a few times. The data belong to a study of molecular identifiers for immune sequencing clone quantification. TCRdb ran MiXCR on the PCR reads and lists one entry per CDR3 protein. Of about 500,000 distinct CDR3 sequences in the sample, around 23% were seen once. This clonotype was obtained from a human donor in good health. Some libraries in this study had Jurkat cell RNA spiked in. Input material: naive CD8+ T cells from blood, with Jurkat cell RNA spiked in. Specified subset: FACS-sorted CD8+CD4-CCR7+CD45RA+ naive T cells.

The CDR3 sequence: CASSIGAQSGDTEAFF. The CDR3 DNA reads TGTGCCAGTAGTATCGGCGCGCAGTCCGGGGACACTGAAGCTTTCTTT. The chain recombines TRBV19 with TRBJ1-1; no clear D. CDR1 is LNHDA, CDR2 SQIVND, per germline (reference sequence). Deletions cut 3 bases from V and 3 bases from J, with 17 bases between. The CDR3 extends over 16 amino acids.